This is a list of T cell receptor beta chains from one sample in a study of cytomegalovirus exposure and HLA in healthy donors. Sequencing was performed with immunoSEQ multiplex PCR; in TCRdb, only in-frame clones are kept and a portion is missing. The sample contains tens of thousands of clones, roughly 77% of which appear only once. The sequenced material came from PBMCs. Every receptor here comes from a man aged 55-75 years in good health and CMV-seronegative. The CDR3 runs from the conserved cysteine through the conserved F or W.

>TRBV30|14|TRBJ2-1
CAWSVQGAYNEQFF
>TRBV6-5|13|TRBJ1-1
CASSYGESLGAFF
>TRBV30|16|TRBJ2-1
CAWSVGAGGDPGHLLF
>TRBV6-5|16|TRBJ2-3
CASSYHGGGRGNTQYF
>TRBV6-6|14|TRBJ1-2
CASSYFSLGEGYTF
>TRBV25-1|15|TRBJ2-3
CASSEGGGLSDTQYF
>TRBV5-6|15|TRBJ2-5
CASSLMASGGETQYF
>TRBV5-1|14|TRBJ1-2
CASSFGQGATGYTF
>TRBV15|16|TRBJ1-2
CATSRDKGQGARGYTF
>TRBV19|14|TRBJ2-3
CASTRDPSTDTQYF
>TRBV7-9|16|TRBJ2-3
CASSFPGAGGLDTQYF
>TRBV12-5|16|TRBJ2-1
CASAPRWAQGTNEQFF
>TRBV28|13|TRBJ1-2
CASSFTGGYGYTF
>TRBV19|14|TRBJ1-2
CASSTTGDLYGYTF
>TRBV9|15|TRBJ1-6
CASSVRTGDNSPLHF
>TRBV5-8|15|TRBJ1-2
CASSLVGQGSYGYTF
>TRBV9|16|TRBJ2-3
CASSRQGGWSTDTQYF
>TRBV18|15|TRBJ1-4
CASSPSSTEEEKLFF
>TRBV19|17|TRBJ2-1
CASSIASRAGGYNEQFF
>TRBV5-1|15|TRBJ1-1
CASSHREGDNTEAFF
>TRBV18|18|TRBJ2-7
CASSPAGTGWGATYEQYF
>TRBV13|13|TRBJ2-1
CASSPNFSGGAFF
>TRBV4-1|16|TRBJ1-5
CASSQDGGLGNQPQHF
>TRBV6-1|16|TRBJ2-4
CASSEWLGLAKNIQYF
>TRBV7-9|14|TRBJ2-7
CASSQGQGGYEQYF
>TRBV7-3|15|TRBJ2-3
CASSLVGGATDTQYF
>TRBV6-5|15|TRBJ1-5
CASSRQGGEGQPQHF
>TRBV5-1|15|TRBJ1-2
CASSLALDSPYGYTF
>TRBV6-5|11|TRBJ1-2
CASSGQGGYTF